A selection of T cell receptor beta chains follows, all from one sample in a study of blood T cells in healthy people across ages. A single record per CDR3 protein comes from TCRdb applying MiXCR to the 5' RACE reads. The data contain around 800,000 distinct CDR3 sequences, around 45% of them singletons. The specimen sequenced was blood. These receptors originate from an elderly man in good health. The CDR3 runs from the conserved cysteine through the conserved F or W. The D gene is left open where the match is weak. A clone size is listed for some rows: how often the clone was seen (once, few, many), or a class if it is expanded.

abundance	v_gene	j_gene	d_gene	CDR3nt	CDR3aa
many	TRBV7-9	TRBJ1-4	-	TGTGCCAGCAGCTTCCTAGGGATTCGTGAAAAACTGTTTTTT	CASSFLGIREKLFF
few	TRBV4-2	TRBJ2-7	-	TGTGCCAGCAGCCAAGATCGGTCGGGGCTAGTTGGCGAGCAGTACTTC	CASSQDRSGLVGEQYF
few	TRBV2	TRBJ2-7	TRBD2	TGTGCCAGCAGACTAACTAGCGGGCAGTCCTACGAGCAGTACTTC	CASRLTSGQSYEQYF
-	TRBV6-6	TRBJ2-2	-	TGTGCCAGCAGTTTCTCAACGGGAGTGGAAACCGGGGAGCTGTTTTTT	CASSFSTGVETGELFF
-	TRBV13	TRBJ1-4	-	TGTGCCAGCAGCTTAACTCTGGCAGATAATGAAAAACTGTTTTTT	CASSLTLADNEKLFF
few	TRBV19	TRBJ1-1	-	TGTGCCAGTAGTTCCCCCGACCTTCTGAACACTGAAGCTTTCTTT	CASSSPDLLNTEAFF
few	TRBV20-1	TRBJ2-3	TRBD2	TGCAGTGCTAGACGACTAGCGGAAACAGATACGCAGTATTTT	CSARRLAETDTQYF
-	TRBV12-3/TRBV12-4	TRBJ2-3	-	TGTGCCAGCAGTCCTCTGCAGGGCACAGATACGCAGTATTTT	CASSPLQGTDTQYF
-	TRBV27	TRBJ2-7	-	TGTGCCAGCAGTCCCCGGGGGACCGTTTACGAGCAGTACTTC	CASSPRGTVYEQYF
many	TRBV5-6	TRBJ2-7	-	TGTGCCAGCAGCTTGAACAGGGCCCACGAGCAGTACTTC	CASSLNRAHEQYF
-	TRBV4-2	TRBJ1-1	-	TGTGCCAGCAGCCAAGATCGGTTTCGAGGGGAGAGGGCTGAAGCTTTCTTT	CASSQDRFRGERAEAFF
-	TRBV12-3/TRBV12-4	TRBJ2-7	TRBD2	TGTGCCAGCAGACCCGAGCGGGATTACAATGAGCAGTACTTC	CASRPERDYNEQYF
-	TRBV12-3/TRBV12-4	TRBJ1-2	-	TGTGCCAGCAGCCGACAGGAAGGTAACTATGGCTGCACCTTC	CASSRQEGNYGCTF
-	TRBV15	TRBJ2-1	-	TGTGCCACCAGCAGAGACCTAGCAAGCTCCTACAATGGGCAGTTCTTC	CATSRDLASSYNGQFF
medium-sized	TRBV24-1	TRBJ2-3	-	TGTGCCACCAGTGGCAGGGAAGGGTCTCGAGATACGCAGTATTTT	CATSGREGSRDTQYF
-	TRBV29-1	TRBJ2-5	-	TGCAGCGCCCGTAGAAGGGGTGTTGGAGAGACCCAGTACTTC	CSARRRGVGETQYF
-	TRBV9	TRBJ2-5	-	TGTGCCAGCAGCCCCGGGACCGCGGAGACCCAGTACTTC	CASSPGTAETQYF
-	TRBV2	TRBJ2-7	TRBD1	TGTGCCAGCAGGGTTGACAGGGTCTCCTACGAGCAGTACTTC	CASRVDRVSYEQYF
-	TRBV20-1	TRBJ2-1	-	TGCAGTGCCCAGATGCCCAGGGCTGATAATGAGCAGTTCTTC	CSAQMPRADNEQFF
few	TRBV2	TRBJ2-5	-	TGTGCCAGCAGGGACTGGGGGGAGACCCAGTACTTC	CASRDWGETQYF
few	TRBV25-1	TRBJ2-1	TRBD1	TGTGCCAGCAGTGAATATCAGGACAGGTCCTACAATGAGCAGTTCTTC	CASSEYQDRSYNEQFF
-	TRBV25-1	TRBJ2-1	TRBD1	TGTGCCAGCAGCCAGCTCGGACAGGGAACCTACAATGAGCAGTTCTTC	CASSQLGQGTYNEQFF
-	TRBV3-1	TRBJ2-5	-	TGTGCCAGCAGCCATCAGCGTCGACAAGAGACCCAGTACTTC	CASSHQRRQETQYF
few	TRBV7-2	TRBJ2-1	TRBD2	TGTGCCAGCAGCTTAGAGGCTAGCGGGAGGTACAATGAGCAGTTCTTC	CASSLEASGRYNEQFF
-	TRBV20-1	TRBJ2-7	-	TGCAGTGCTAGCCTTACAGGGCTTTCGAATCGCGAGCAGTACTTC	CSASLTGLSNREQYF
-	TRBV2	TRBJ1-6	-	TGTGCCAGCAGTGAAGGCAGGGGTGGATATTCACCCCTCCACTTT	CASSEGRGGYSPLHF
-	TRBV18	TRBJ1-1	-	TGTGCCAGCTCACCACCGATAGGGGGACAGAACACTGAAGCTTTCTTT	CASSPPIGGQNTEAFF